Listed below are T cell receptor beta chains from one sample, sequenced in a study of T cell responses to AZD1222 COVID-19 vaccine. Using immunoSEQ multiplex PCR, the repertoire was profiled, and TCRdb retains in-frame clones only, with some absent. The sample consists of about 130,000 clones, approximately 88% of them appearing once. Sequencing used peripheral blood, obtained on day 0 of AZD1222 vaccination. These receptors originate from an adult in good health. Both conserved end residues are part of each CDR3. The order of the fields is V gene, D gene, J gene, clone size, CDR3 protein, CDR3 DNA. The D gene is left open where the match is weak. Expanded clones are given a class, and other clones once, few, many or no size at all.

>TRBV27|NA|TRBJ1-2|NA
CASYGAGGYTF
TGTGCCAGCTATGGGGCAGGCGGCTACACCTTC
>TRBV27|NA|TRBJ2-2|NA
CASGFIWSTGELFF
TGTGCCAGCGGCTTCATATGGAGCACCGGGGAGCTGTTTTTT
>TRBV2|NA|TRBJ2-3|few
CASSPQSTSTDTQYF
TGTGCCAGCAGCCCACAGAGTACTAGCACAGATACGCAGTATTTT
>TRBV5-1|NA|TRBJ1-3|once
CASSLGPSSGNTIYF
TGCGCCAGCAGCTTGGGTCCAAGCTCTGGAAACACCATATATTTT
>TRBV6-6|NA|TRBJ1-1|NA
CASSYSGGQRTEAFF
TGTGCCAGCAGTTACTCGGGTGGACAGAGGACTGAAGCTTTCTTT
>TRBV5-1|NA|TRBJ1-1|NA
CASSLSQGPLNTEAFF
TGCGCCAGCAGCTTGAGCCAGGGGCCCTTGAACACTGAAGCTTTCTTT
>TRBV10-3|TRBD1|TRBJ2-7|NA
CAISNRQGTYEQYF
TGTGCCATCAGTAACCGACAGGGGACCTACGAGCAGTACTTC
>TRBV10-3|NA|TRBJ2-7|NA
CAISETYEQYF
TGTGCCATCAGTGAGACCTACGAGCAGTACTTC
>TRBV29-1|NA|TRBJ2-7|NA
CSVARDTYEQYF
TGCAGCGTTGCACGGGATACCTACGAGCAGTACTTC
>TRBV6-5|TRBD2|TRBJ2-1|NA
CASKREREQFF
TGTGCCAGTAAGCGGGAGAGGGAGCAGTTCTTC
>TRBV2|NA|TRBJ2-7|NA
CASSEVGYGREQYF
TGTGCCAGCAGTGAGGTAGGGTACGGAAGAGAGCAGTACTTC
>TRBV19|TRBD1|TRBJ1-5|NA
CASSPPPDRGPNQPQHF
TGTGCCAGTAGTCCCCCTCCCGACAGGGGCCCGAATCAGCCCCAGCATTTT
>TRBV6-5|NA|TRBJ1-2|NA
CASIQGSSGFYGYTF
TGTGCCAGCATACAGGGATCTTCGGGGTTCTATGGCTACACCTTC
>TRBV20-1|NA|TRBJ2-1|NA
CSAREVPEQFF
TGCAGTGCTAGAGAAGTGCCTGAGCAGTTCTTC
>TRBV28|TRBD2|TRBJ2-7|NA
CASTLLAGEYEQYF
TGTGCCAGCACCCTACTAGCGGGGGAGTACGAGCAGTACTTC
>TRBV11-2|NA|TRBJ2-7|NA
CASSRRRGSYEQYF
TGTGCCAGCAGCCGTAGGCGAGGGTCCTACGAGCAGTACTTC
>TRBV25-1|NA|TRBJ1-4|NA
CASSVPPNSEKLFF
TGTGCCAGCAGTGTACCCCCGAACTCTGAAAAACTGTTTTTT
>TRBV27|TRBD2|TRBJ2-2|NA
CASSTSGVLTGELFF
TGTGCCAGCAGCACCAGCGGGGTCCTCACCGGGGAGCTGTTTTTT
>TRBV30|NA|TRBJ1-4|NA
CAWSVQGRTNEKLFF
TGTGCCTGGAGTGTACAGGGCAGGACTAATGAAAAACTGTTTTTT
>TRBV6-6|NA|TRBJ1-1|NA
CASSKNTEAFF
TGTGCCAGCAGTAAAAACACTGAAGCTTTCTTT
>TRBV29-1|NA|TRBJ1-6|NA
CSVQEGSAGSPLHF
TGCAGCGTTCAGGAGGGGTCCGCCGGATCACCCCTCCACTTT
>TRBV2|NA|TRBJ1-1|NA
CASYTPGERGTEAFF
TGTGCCAGCTATACCCCGGGAGAAAGAGGCACTGAAGCTTTCTTT
>TRBV27|NA|TRBJ2-2|NA
CASSFSSSTRGMVFF
TGTGCCAGCAGTTTCTCGTCCAGCACCAGGGGTATGGTGTTTTTT
>TRBV4-1|NA|TRBJ2-5|once
CASSQGRLTGETQYF
TGCGCCAGCAGCCAAGGGCGACTGACCGGGGAGACCCAGTACTTC
>TRBV19|NA|TRBJ2-7|NA
CASSIDWYSYEQYF
TGTGCCAGTAGTATAGATTGGTACAGCTACGAGCAGTACTTC
>TRBV11-2|TRBD2|TRBJ2-1|NA
CASSPWPGGSGNEQFF
TGTGCCAGCAGCCCTTGGCCGGGGGGGTCAGGCAATGAGCAGTTCTTC
>TRBV7-8|NA|TRBJ1-4|few
CASSAWDPTNEKLFF
TGTGCCAGCAGCGCTTGGGACCCAACTAATGAAAAACTGTTTTTT
>TRBV10-2|TRBD1|TRBJ1-5|NA
CASSESGTGYSNQPQHF
TGCGCCAGCAGTGAGTCCGGGACAGGCTATAGCAATCAGCCCCAGCATTTT
>TRBV6-2/TRBV6-3|NA|TRBJ2-2|NA
CASSYIAGELFF
TGTGCCAGCAGTTACATCGCGGGGGAGCTGTTTTTT
>TRBV9|NA|TRBJ2-2|NA
CASNPYSTGDTGELFF
TGTGCCAGCAACCCTTACTCTACCGGGGACACCGGGGAGCTGTTTTTT
>TRBV7-6|TRBD1|TRBJ2-1|NA
CASSYETGAYNEQFF
TGTGCCAGCAGCTATGAGACAGGGGCTTACAATGAGCAGTTCTTC
>TRBV27|NA|TRBJ1-1|NA
CASSSLGTSTEAFF
TGTGCCAGCAGTTCCCTCGGGACATCCACTGAAGCTTTCTTT
>TRBV27|TRBD2|TRBJ2-3|NA
CASSLGRGGTRDTQYF
TGTGCCAGCAGTTTGGGGCGGGGGGGGACACGAGATACGCAGTATTTT
>TRBV6-2/TRBV6-3|NA|TRBJ1-5|NA
CASSQDVGGYQPQHF
TGTGCCAGCAGCCAGGACGTGGGGGGGTATCAGCCCCAGCATTTT
>TRBV19|NA|TRBJ2-7|NA
CASSIDPSVGEQYF
TGTGCCAGTAGTATAGATCCTAGCGTCGGCGAGCAGTACTTC
>TRBV24-1|NA|TRBJ2-1|NA
CATSGLNEQFF
TGTGCCACCAGTGGGTTGAATGAGCAGTTCTTC
>TRBV10-1|NA|TRBJ1-3|NA
CASSESGFAGNTIYF
TGCGCCAGCAGTGAGTCGGGATTTGCTGGAAACACCATATATTTT
>TRBV19|TRBD1|TRBJ1-4|NA
CASSVERGQGVNEKLFF
TGTGCCAGTAGTGTCGAGAGGGGACAGGGCGTAAATGAAAAACTGTTTTTT
>TRBV6-5|NA|TRBJ2-7|NA
CASSREHLYEQYF
TGTGCCAGCAGCCGCGAACATCTCTACGAGCAGTACTTC
>TRBV9|TRBD2|TRBJ2-7|NA
CASSDGTSGPYEQYF
TGTGCCAGCAGCGACGGGACTAGCGGCCCCTACGAGCAGTACTTC
>TRBV25-1|NA|TRBJ2-7|NA
CASLGRGKIYEQYF
TGTGCCAGCCTTGGACGGGGCAAGATCTACGAGCAGTACTTC
>TRBV7-9|NA|TRBJ2-7|NA
CASSLEAGGAEQYF
TGTGCCAGCAGCTTAGAGGCAGGCGGCGCCGAGCAGTACTTC
>TRBV19|TRBD1|TRBJ1-2|NA
CASSRQGGYGYTF
TGTGCCAGTAGTAGGCAGGGGGGCTATGGCTACACCTTC
>TRBV5-4|NA|TRBJ1-1|NA
CASSLAAGANTEAFF
TGTGCCAGCAGCTTGGCCGCGGGAGCAAACACTGAAGCTTTCTTT
>TRBV7-6|TRBD1|TRBJ1-1|NA
CASSLSSTGETEAFF
TGTGCCAGCAGCTTAAGCTCGACAGGGGAGACTGAAGCTTTCTTT
>TRBV7-9|NA|TRBJ1-2|NA
CASSWGRERGGYGYTF
TGTGCCAGCAGCTGGGGACGGGAAAGAGGTGGCTATGGCTACACCTTC
>TRBV5-1|TRBD2|TRBJ2-1|NA
CASRTSGREHEQFF
TGCGCCAGCCGGACTAGCGGGAGAGAGCATGAGCAGTTCTTC
>TRBV12-5|NA|TRBJ2-7|NA
CASDSAVSSYEQYF
TGTGCTAGTGACTCAGCGGTAAGCTCCTACGAGCAGTACTTC
>TRBV3-1/TRBV3-2|TRBD2|TRBJ2-7|once
CASRQTSGGAYEQYF
TGTGCCAGCAGACAGACTAGCGGGGGGGCCTACGAGCAGTACTTC
>TRBV30|NA|TRBJ1-2|NA
CAWSVAGARGYTF
TGTGCCTGGAGTGTGGCAGGGGCTCGGGGCTACACCTTC
>TRBV2|TRBD1|TRBJ2-5|NA
CASSRDRRRETQYF
TGTGCCAGCAGCCGGGACAGGCGTAGGGAGACCCAGTACTTC
>TRBV2|NA|TRBJ1-1|NA
CARGRNTEAFF
TGTGCCAGAGGGAGGAACACTGAAGCTTTCTTT
>TRBV6-5|TRBD1|TRBJ2-7|NA
CASSYGQGAGYEQYF
TGTGCCAGCAGTTACGGACAGGGGGCAGGCTACGAGCAGTACTTC
>TRBV7-2|TRBD2|TRBJ2-7|NA
CASSTVLAGGYEQYF
TGTGCCAGCAGCACCGTACTAGCGGGAGGCTACGAGCAGTACTTC
>TRBV7-8|NA|TRBJ1-4|NA
CASSSGPHRGEKLFF
TGTGCCAGCAGCTCCGGACCACATCGGGGTGAAAAACTGTTTTTT
>TRBV6-1|NA|TRBJ2-7|NA
CASSALHDRLSLYEQYF
TGTGCCAGCAGTGCCCTCCATGACAGGCTTTCACTCTACGAGCAGTACTTC
>TRBV18|TRBD2|TRBJ2-7|NA
CASSPLGRGGPSEQYF
TGTGCCAGCTCACCCCTAGGACGGGGGGGCCCCTCCGAGCAGTACTTC
>TRBV4-2|TRBD2|TRBJ2-2|NA
CASSQGVMAGGNTGELFF
TGTGCCAGCAGCCAAGGAGTCATGGCGGGGGGGAACACCGGGGAGCTGTTTTTT
>TRBV5-1|NA|TRBJ2-3|NA
CASRSASRDTQYF
TGCGCCAGCAGATCTGCTAGCCGAGATACGCAGTATTTT
>TRBV19|NA|TRBJ1-6|NA
CASTAGRRGGSPLHF
TGTGCCAGTACTGCGGGACGGAGAGGAGGATCACCCCTCCACTTT